The sample holds many counts of the clone carrying this T cell receptor (beta chain). Its antigen is not known. MiXCR, applied by TCRdb to the RT-PCR reads, yields one record per CDR3 protein. The sample has some 190,000 distinct CDR3 sequences, approximately 15% seen once. This sample stems from a study of response to subunit inactivated influenza vaccine. Study-level findings and limits: Only a handful of new T cells, the authors suggested, are recruited with each seasonal influenza vaccination.

The CDR3 loop spans 16 amino acids. Deletions cut 4 bases from V and 0 bases from J, with 17 bases between. Germline values: CDR1 SGHRS, CDR2 YFSETQ. The V gene is TRBV5-1, the J gene TRBJ2-7; D not certain. This receptor was obtained from a man between 45 and 60 years old who received an inactivated influenza vaccine. The sequences come from CD8+ T cells sorted from PBMCs, collected roughly 5 days after vaccination. CDR3 region: CASSQRFDRSSYEQYF. The CDR3 DNA reads as TGCGCCAGCAGCCAGCGTTTCGATCGTAGCTCCTACGAGCAGTACTTC.